This T cell receptor beta chain emerged from a study of shared clonotypes between healthy human individuals. Study results and limitations: Sequencing depth was expected to influence donor clonotype sharing.

CDR1 SQVTM and CDR2 ANQGSEA come from the germline V gene. V trimming: 7 bases; J trimming: 3 bases; junction bases outside the gene matches: 7. The CDR3 is 13 amino acids. To note about this clone: The antigen is unknown.

Sequencing was performed with immunoSEQ multiplex PCR; in TCRdb, only in-frame clones are kept and a portion is missing. The table has approximately 500,000 clones, around 73% seen once. The chain has TRBV29-1 and TRBJ2-3; 7 nucleotides match TRBD1. Source material: PBMCs. This clonotype originated in a woman in her 40s in good health. Some clones in this sample may be carry-over from other donors' samples. The CDR3 loop is CSAGTVGTDTQYF. The DNA of the CDR3 is TGCAGCGCCGGGACAGTAGGGACAGATACGCAGTATTTT.